This is a list of T cell receptor beta chains from one sample in a study of shared clonotypes between healthy human individuals. Produced via immunoSEQ multiplex PCR; TCRdb's table is partial and in-frame only. The profile covers about 490,000 clones, with 76% appearing a single time and 13% taken by the ten largest. The sample taken for sequencing was PBMCs. The receptors shown here come from a woman aged 40 to 50 in good health. Some clones in this sample may be carry-over from other donors' samples. Each CDR3 is given with its conserved first and last residue. A D gene is named only where the DNA matches it firmly. Expanded clones get a size class; other rows say once, few or many, or leave the size out.

J gene: TRBJ2-2
D gene: TRBD2
clone size: few
V gene: TRBV4-1
CDR3 DNA: TGCGCCAGCAGCTTAGCGGGGCGCACCGGGGAGCTGTTTTTT
CDR3 protein: CASSLAGRTGELFF

J gene: TRBJ2-5
D gene: NA
clone size: NA
V gene: TRBV27
CDR3 DNA: TGTGCCAGCAGCAGGGGGGGTGTGGAGACCCAGTACTTC
CDR3 protein: CASSRGGVETQYF

J gene: TRBJ2-7
D gene: NA
clone size: NA
V gene: TRBV7-9
CDR3 DNA: TGTGCCAGCAGCTTTCGACTTTACGAGCAGTACTTC
CDR3 protein: CASSFRLYEQYF

J gene: TRBJ2-1
D gene: NA
clone size: NA
V gene: TRBV7-6
CDR3 DNA: TGTGCCAGCAGCTTATTAATGAGTGTTGGTGAGCAGTTCTTC
CDR3 protein: CASSLLMSVGEQFF

J gene: TRBJ1-1
D gene: NA
clone size: NA
V gene: TRBV4-3
CDR3 DNA: TGCGCCAGCAGCCAGGTTGGACGAGACACTGAAGCTTTCTTT
CDR3 protein: CASSQVGRDTEAFF

J gene: TRBJ2-7
D gene: TRBD1
clone size: once
V gene: TRBV10-3
CDR3 DNA: TGTGCCACAACCGGGACAGGGGGTTACGAGCAGTACTTC
CDR3 protein: CATTGTGGYEQYF

J gene: TRBJ1-1
D gene: NA
clone size: NA
V gene: TRBV16
CDR3 DNA: TGTGCCAGCAGCCCAACCCTTACAGTCGGTAACACTGAAGCTTTCTTT
CDR3 protein: CASSPTLTVGNTEAFF

J gene: TRBJ2-7
D gene: NA
clone size: NA
V gene: TRBV5-4
CDR3 DNA: TGTGCCAGCAGCTTGGAAGGAATCTACGAGCAGTACTTC
CDR3 protein: CASSLEGIYEQYF

J gene: TRBJ2-5
D gene: NA
clone size: NA
V gene: TRBV11-2
CDR3 DNA: TGTGCCAGCAGCTCTAGACTAGAAAGTTACCAAGAGACCCAGTACTTC
CDR3 protein: CASSSRLESYQETQYF

J gene: TRBJ2-7
D gene: NA
clone size: once
V gene: TRBV6-5
CDR3 DNA: TGTGCCAGCAGTCACCTCCGGGCACGTCCCTACGAGCAGTACTTC
CDR3 protein: CASSHLRARPYEQYF

J gene: TRBJ2-1
D gene: NA
clone size: few
V gene: TRBV7-3
CDR3 DNA: TGTGCCAGCAGCCCTCAGACTGGGGAATTCAATGAGCAGTTCTTC
CDR3 protein: CASSPQTGEFNEQFF

J gene: TRBJ1-5
D gene: NA
clone size: NA
V gene: TRBV7-2
CDR3 DNA: TGTGCCAGCAGCTTATCAGATAATCAGCCCCAGCATTTT
CDR3 protein: CASSLSDNQPQHF

J gene: TRBJ2-5
D gene: TRBD2
clone size: NA
V gene: TRBV4-3
CDR3 DNA: TGCGCCAGCAGCCAAGAGGGCGGGAGGACCCAGTACTTC
CDR3 protein: CASSQEGGRTQYF

J gene: TRBJ2-6
D gene: NA
clone size: NA
V gene: TRBV15
CDR3 DNA: TGTGCCACCAGCAGAGATAGGCTGGCTGGGGCCAACGTCCTGACTTTC
CDR3 protein: CATSRDRLAGANVLTF

J gene: TRBJ1-1
D gene: NA
clone size: many
V gene: TRBV19
CDR3 DNA: TGTGCCAGTAGTACCCCGGGACTTTCGAGGACTGAAGCTTTCTTT
CDR3 protein: CASSTPGLSRTEAFF

J gene: TRBJ2-5
D gene: TRBD1
clone size: few
V gene: TRBV18
CDR3 DNA: TGTGCCAGCTCACCACTTACAGGGGAAGAGACCCAGTACTTC
CDR3 protein: CASSPLTGEETQYF

J gene: TRBJ1-1
D gene: NA
clone size: NA
V gene: TRBV10-1
CDR3 DNA: TGCGCCAGCAGTGACCCGGGCACTGAAGCTTCCTTT
CDR3 protein: CASSDPGTEASF

J gene: TRBJ2-7
D gene: TRBD2
clone size: NA
V gene: TRBV28
CDR3 DNA: TGTGCCACCGGGAGGGCGGAGATCGAGCAGTACTTC
CDR3 protein: CATGRAEIEQYF

J gene: TRBJ1-1
D gene: NA
clone size: NA
V gene: TRBV10-3
CDR3 DNA: TGTGCCATCAGTGACAGGGGGAACACTGAAGCTTTCTTT
CDR3 protein: CAISDRGNTEAFF

J gene: TRBJ2-4
D gene: TRBD1
clone size: NA
V gene: TRBV11-2
CDR3 DNA: TGTGCCAGCAGCTTAGTTTGGACAGGGAAAAATATTCAGTACTTC
CDR3 protein: CASSLVWTGKNIQYF

J gene: TRBJ2-5
D gene: TRBD1
clone size: NA
V gene: TRBV29-1
CDR3 DNA: TGCAGCGCTTACCCGACAGGGGCCCAAGAGACCCAGTACTTC
CDR3 protein: CSAYPTGAQETQYF

J gene: TRBJ2-7
D gene: TRBD1
clone size: NA
V gene: TRBV7-8
CDR3 DNA: TGTGCCAGCAGCTTAGTAGGACAGGGCTCCTACGAGCAGTACTTC
CDR3 protein: CASSLVGQGSYEQYF

J gene: TRBJ2-2
D gene: NA
clone size: NA
V gene: TRBV7-7
CDR3 DNA: TGTGCCAGCAGCTTAGGGACGGGAGAGGGGACCGGGGAGCTGTTTTTT
CDR3 protein: CASSLGTGEGTGELFF

J gene: TRBJ1-1
D gene: NA
clone size: NA
V gene: TRBV27
CDR3 DNA: TGTGCCAGCAGACGTCCTGGAGGGAACACTGAAGCTTTCTTT
CDR3 protein: CASRRPGGNTEAFF

J gene: TRBJ1-5
D gene: NA
clone size: NA
V gene: TRBV7-2
CDR3 DNA: TGTGCCAGCAGCTTACGTAGCAATCAGCCCCAGCATTTT
CDR3 protein: CASSLRSNQPQHF

J gene: TRBJ2-1
D gene: TRBD1
clone size: NA
V gene: TRBV18
CDR3 DNA: TGTGCCAGCTCTACCGGGACAGGGTTAAATGAGCAGTTCTTC
CDR3 protein: CASSTGTGLNEQFF

J gene: TRBJ2-6
D gene: NA
clone size: NA
V gene: TRBV19
CDR3 DNA: TGTGCCAGTAGTGTGGGGGCGACCTCTGGGGCCAACGTCCTGACTTTC
CDR3 protein: CASSVGATSGANVLTF

J gene: TRBJ2-7
D gene: TRBD1
clone size: NA
V gene: TRBV28
CDR3 DNA: TGTGCCAGCAGCCAGAGACAGGGACCCTACGAGCAGTACTTC
CDR3 protein: CASSQRQGPYEQYF

J gene: TRBJ1-1
D gene: NA
clone size: NA
V gene: TRBV28
CDR3 DNA: TGTGCCCCAGGGAACACTGAAGCTTTCTTT
CDR3 protein: CAPGNTEAFF

J gene: TRBJ2-1
D gene: TRBD2
clone size: NA
V gene: TRBV7-9
CDR3 DNA: TGTGCCAGCAGCCCCCGGCTAGCGGCCAACAATGAGCAGTTCTTC
CDR3 protein: CASSPRLAANNEQFF

J gene: TRBJ1-3
D gene: NA
clone size: NA
V gene: TRBV5-1
CDR3 DNA: TGCGCCAGCAGCTTGGACCCTGGAAACACCATATATTTT
CDR3 protein: CASSLDPGNTIYF

J gene: TRBJ2-2
D gene: NA
clone size: NA
V gene: TRBV2
CDR3 DNA: TGTGCCAGCGCGGCGGCACCCGGCGTGGGCGGGGAGCTGTTTTTT
CDR3 protein: CASAAAPGVGGELFF

J gene: TRBJ2-3
D gene: NA
clone size: NA
V gene: TRBV9
CDR3 DNA: TGTGCCAGCAGGGTTGGGGCGGGGAGCACAGATACGCAGTATTTT
CDR3 protein: CASRVGAGSTDTQYF

J gene: TRBJ1-4
D gene: NA
clone size: NA
V gene: TRBV28
CDR3 DNA: TGTGCCAGCAGTTTATCGGGCGGGACATTAAATGAAAAACTGTTTTTT
CDR3 protein: CASSLSGGTLNEKLFF

J gene: TRBJ2-5
D gene: NA
clone size: NA
V gene: TRBV2
CDR3 DNA: TGTGCCAGCAGTGTTCGCGAAGGGACCCAGTACTTC
CDR3 protein: CASSVREGTQYF

J gene: TRBJ2-5
D gene: NA
clone size: once
V gene: TRBV5-1
CDR3 DNA: TGCGCCAGCAGCACGCCCAATGGGGAGACCCAGTACTTC
CDR3 protein: CASSTPNGETQYF

J gene: TRBJ1-1
D gene: TRBD1
clone size: NA
V gene: TRBV9
CDR3 DNA: TGTGCCAGCAGCGTAGCACAGGGGGCAGCTTTCTTT
CDR3 protein: CASSVAQGAAFF

J gene: TRBJ2-7
D gene: TRBD2
clone size: NA
V gene: TRBV6-6
CDR3 DNA: TGTGCCAGCAATCCAGCGGGAGGACTGACATACGAGCAGTACTTC
CDR3 protein: CASNPAGGLTYEQYF

J gene: TRBJ2-7
D gene: TRBD1
clone size: NA
V gene: TRBV6-1
CDR3 DNA: TGTGCCAGCAGCAACCGGGACAGGGTTCTCGAGCAGTACTTC
CDR3 protein: CASSNRDRVLEQYF

J gene: TRBJ1-1
D gene: TRBD1
clone size: once
V gene: TRBV6-6
CDR3 DNA: TGTGCCAGCAGATTAGACAGGGGGCCCACTGAAGCTTTCTTT
CDR3 protein: CASRLDRGPTEAFF

J gene: TRBJ2-7
D gene: NA
clone size: NA
V gene: TRBV7-2
CDR3 DNA: TGTGCCAGCAGCTTAGCAACAGGGTCATCATTCCCCTACGAGCAGTACTTC
CDR3 protein: CASSLATGSSFPYEQYF

J gene: TRBJ2-6
D gene: NA
clone size: NA
V gene: TRBV5-1
CDR3 DNA: TGCGCCAGCAGCTTGATACTTTCTGGGGCCAACGTCCTGACTTTC
CDR3 protein: CASSLILSGANVLTF

J gene: TRBJ2-5
D gene: NA
clone size: NA
V gene: TRBV9
CDR3 DNA: TGTGCCAGCAGTGACCTGCGGGGCGGCCAAGAGACCCAGTACTTC
CDR3 protein: CASSDLRGGQETQYF

J gene: TRBJ2-2
D gene: TRBD2
clone size: few
V gene: TRBV7-9
CDR3 DNA: TGTGCCAGCTCACTAGCGGGAGGGCCCGGGGAGCTGTTTTTT
CDR3 protein: CASSLAGGPGELFF

J gene: TRBJ2-7
D gene: NA
clone size: NA
V gene: TRBV18
CDR3 DNA: TGTGCCAGCTCGCCCGGGACGGCCTACGAGCAGTACTTC
CDR3 protein: CASSPGTAYEQYF

J gene: TRBJ1-1
D gene: TRBD1
clone size: few
V gene: TRBV19
CDR3 DNA: TGTGCCAGTAGCAACAGGGGAGTCACTGAAGCTTTCTTT
CDR3 protein: CASSNRGVTEAFF

J gene: TRBJ1-2
D gene: NA
clone size: NA
V gene: TRBV7-8
CDR3 DNA: TGTGCCAGCAGCTTAGATGCGGGGGAAGGGTGGTATGGCTACACCTTC
CDR3 protein: CASSLDAGEGWYGYTF

J gene: TRBJ2-3
D gene: TRBD1
clone size: NA
V gene: TRBV28
CDR3 DNA: TGTGCCAGCAGTGACAGGGGGCTAGGCACAGATACGCAGTATTTT
CDR3 protein: CASSDRGLGTDTQYF

J gene: TRBJ2-2
D gene: TRBD2
clone size: NA
V gene: TRBV5-4
CDR3 DNA: TGTGCCAGCACCCGGACTAGCGGGGACACCGGGGAGCTGTTTTTT
CDR3 protein: CASTRTSGDTGELFF

J gene: TRBJ2-1
D gene: TRBD2
clone size: NA
V gene: TRBV29-1
CDR3 DNA: TGCAGCGCCACAGCGGGAGTGCTCGTTAGCAATGAGCAGTTCTTC
CDR3 protein: CSATAGVLVSNEQFF

J gene: TRBJ1-1
D gene: NA
clone size: few
V gene: TRBV15
CDR3 DNA: TGTGCCACCAGCAGAAAAGCCGACAGCAACACTGAAGCTTTCTTT
CDR3 protein: CATSRKADSNTEAFF

J gene: TRBJ2-7
D gene: TRBD1
clone size: NA
V gene: TRBV6-6
CDR3 DNA: TGTGCCAGCAGTCCAGGGGGTGCAGTCCACGAGCAGTACTTC
CDR3 protein: CASSPGGAVHEQYF

J gene: TRBJ2-3
D gene: NA
clone size: NA
V gene: TRBV5-1
CDR3 DNA: TGCGCCAGCAGCTTGGGTGAGCTGGGCACAGATACGCAGTATTTT
CDR3 protein: CASSLGELGTDTQYF

J gene: TRBJ2-1
D gene: TRBD2
clone size: NA
V gene: TRBV11-3
CDR3 DNA: TGTGCCAGCAGCCCCGGGACTAGCCCTAATGAGCAGTTCTTC
CDR3 protein: CASSPGTSPNEQFF

J gene: TRBJ2-1
D gene: NA
clone size: NA
V gene: TRBV7-9
CDR3 DNA: TGTGCCAGCAGCCCGGGACAAATAGAAAATGAGCAGTTCTTC
CDR3 protein: CASSPGQIENEQFF

J gene: TRBJ2-7
D gene: TRBD1
clone size: NA
V gene: TRBV4-1
CDR3 DNA: TGCGCCAGCAGCCACCTCGGGACAGGGAACTACGAGCAGTACTTC
CDR3 protein: CASSHLGTGNYEQYF

J gene: TRBJ2-3
D gene: NA
clone size: once
V gene: TRBV6-1
CDR3 DNA: TGTGCCAGCTTACGGGACTCTAGCACAGATACGCAGTATTTT
CDR3 protein: CASLRDSSTDTQYF

J gene: TRBJ2-3
D gene: TRBD1
clone size: NA
V gene: TRBV7-9
CDR3 DNA: TGTGCCAGCAGCTGGACAGGGACAGATACGCAGTATTTT
CDR3 protein: CASSWTGTDTQYF

J gene: TRBJ1-1
D gene: TRBD1
clone size: NA
V gene: TRBV5-1
CDR3 DNA: TGCGCCAGCAGCAAGGGACAGGGGACTGTCGGTGAAGCTTTCTTT
CDR3 protein: CASSKGQGTVGEAFF